This TCR beta chain was recovered during a study of CD8+CD57+ T cells in acquired aplastic anemia. On the study more broadly: Yields of DNA that came from sorted CD4+ and CD8+ cells averaged around 3 ug.

Germline CDR1 is SQVTM and CDR2 is ANQGSEA. The CDR3 has 11 amino acids. TCR beta VDJ and CDR3 were profiled, and genomic DNA was the template. From the reads, TCRdb called clonotypes with MiXCR, one entry per CDR3 protein. The profile shows 260,000 or so distinct CDR3 sequences, 65% to 90% of them singletons. Note on this clonotype: A read error may produce the germline difference seen at one junction end.

All patients picked for sequencing had shown, by flow cytometry, an expansion of CD8+CD57+ cells. The chain couples TRBV29-1 to TRBJ2-5; 8 nucleotides agree with TRBD1. This sequence was found in a human donor with aplastic anemia. The specimen was sorted CD4+, CD8+, or CD8+CD57+ T cells (not recorded which) from PBMCs. The CDR3 spells CSASQQGEVSF. In DNA, the CDR3 is TGCAGCGCTTCCCAACAGGGGGAGGTATCCTTC.